The TCR beta chain under discussion was sequenced for a study of cytomegalovirus exposure and HLA in healthy donors. Overall study context: Early release data held 75 million to 90 million unique TCRs from HLA-typed donors.

The PCR had 60 Vbeta and 13 Jbeta primers. Methods used by the authors: The count from a later analysis was 65 million to 90 million unique TCR beta chains, around 10 million of them shared. The method was immunoSEQ multiplex PCR; TCRdb's version includes in-frame clones alone and lacks a portion of them. D and trimming were read from the DNA, whereas the V and J calls and clone size are those reported in that table. This table has some 150,000 clones, 82% appearing once. Of note for this clone: The antigen is undetermined.

CDR3 size: 13 residues. Trimming shortened V by 4 bases and J by 8 bases, and 14 bases separated the two germline ends. Study-level points and caveats: HLA allele associations emerged for roughly 17,000 TCR beta sequences in a later analysis, at 0.05 false discovery rate. In a later analysis, across HLA loci, associated TCR counts were highest for DRB1, lowest for HLA-C.

The specimen was PBMCs. The TCR comes from a man aged 25 to 40 in good health and CMV-seropositive. J is TRBJ1-2 and V is TRBV23-1; D possibly corresponds to TRBD1 (6 bases). TRBV23-1 is an open reading frame, and its role is uncertain. CDR3 in amino acids: CASSRRGARGYTF. The CDR3 DNA is TGCGCCAGCAGTCGGCGGGGGGCGCGGGGCTACACCTTC.